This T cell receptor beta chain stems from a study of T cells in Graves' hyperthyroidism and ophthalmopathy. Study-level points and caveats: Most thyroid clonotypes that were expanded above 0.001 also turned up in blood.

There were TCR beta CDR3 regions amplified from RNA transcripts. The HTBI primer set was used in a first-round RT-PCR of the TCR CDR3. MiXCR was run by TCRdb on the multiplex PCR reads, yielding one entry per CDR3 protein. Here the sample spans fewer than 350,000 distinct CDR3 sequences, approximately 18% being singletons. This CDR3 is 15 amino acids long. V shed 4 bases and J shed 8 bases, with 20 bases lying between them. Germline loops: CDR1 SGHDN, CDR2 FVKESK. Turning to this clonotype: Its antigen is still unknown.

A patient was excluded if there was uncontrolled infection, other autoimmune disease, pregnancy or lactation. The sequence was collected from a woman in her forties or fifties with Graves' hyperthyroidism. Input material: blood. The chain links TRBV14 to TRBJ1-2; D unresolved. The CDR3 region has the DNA TGTGCCAGCAGCCTGAGTACGCGAAACCCTAGGGGCTACACCTTC. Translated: CASSLSTRNPRGYTF.